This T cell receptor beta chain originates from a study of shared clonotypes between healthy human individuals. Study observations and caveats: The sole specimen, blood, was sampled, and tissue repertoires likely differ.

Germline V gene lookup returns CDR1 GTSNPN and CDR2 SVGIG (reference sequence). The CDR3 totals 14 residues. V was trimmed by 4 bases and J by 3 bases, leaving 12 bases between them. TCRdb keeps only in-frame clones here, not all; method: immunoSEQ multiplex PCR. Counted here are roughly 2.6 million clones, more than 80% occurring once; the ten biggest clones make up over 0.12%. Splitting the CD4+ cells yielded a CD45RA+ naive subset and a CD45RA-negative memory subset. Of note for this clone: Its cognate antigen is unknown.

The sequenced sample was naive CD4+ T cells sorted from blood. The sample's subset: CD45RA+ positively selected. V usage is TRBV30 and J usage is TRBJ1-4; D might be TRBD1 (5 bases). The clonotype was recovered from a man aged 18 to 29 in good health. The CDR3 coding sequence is TGTGCCTGGACTTTGGGGGGGGCTAATGAAAAACTGTTTTTT. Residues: CAWTLGGANEKLFF.